The 14 T cell receptor beta chains in this list originate from one sample, sequenced in a study of shared clonotypes between healthy human individuals. Profiled with immunoSEQ multiplex PCR; TCRdb holds only in-frame clones, not every one. The sample holds more than 400,000 clones; more than 95% are singletons and the top ten take 0.055% to 0.075%. Sample: naive CD4+ T cells sorted from blood. Specified subset: CD45RA+ positively selected. Receptors were obtained from a woman in her 30s in good health.

CDR3 nucleotide sequence: TGTGCCAGCAGTTCGGCCTCTGCAGGGGAGGGCCACACCATATATTTT. Protein product: CASSSASAGEGHTIYF. The rearrangement links TRBV28 to TRBJ1-3; D is perhaps TRBD1 (6 bases). CDR3 length: 16 amino acids. V was trimmed by 4 bases and J by 8 bases, leaving 21 bases between them. Germline V gene lookup returns CDR1 MDHEN and CDR2 SYDVKM.

The chain is built from TRBV27 and TRBJ2-1; D unclear. The CDR3 runs 13 residues. Trimming took 2 bases from V and 10 from J, leaving 12 bases between them. Germline lookup yields CDR1 MNHEY and CDR2 SMNVEV (reference sequence). The CDR3 loop is CASSLRVFTEQFF. In nucleotides, the CDR3 is TGTGCCAGCAGTTTACGAGTTTTTACGGAGCAGTTCTTC.

This rearrangement joins TRBV6-1 to TRBJ1-1; a weak D match, TRBD1 (6 bases). Germline-derived CDR1 and CDR2 are MNHNS and SASEGT. Between the trimmed V and J ends, which lost 8 bases and 0 bases, there was a span of 16 bases. The CDR3 is made up of 15 amino acids. CDR3 protein: CASRWNGGLNTEAFF. The CDR3 nucleotides are TGTGCCAGCCGGTGGAATGGGGGGCTGAACACTGAAGCTTTCTTT.

CDR3 residues: CASSFLAGDADTQYF. For the CDR3, the DNA is TGTGCCAGCAGTTTCCTAGCGGGAGATGCAGATACGCAGTATTTT. The chain couples TRBV6-1 to TRBJ2-3; 10 bases line up with TRBD2. There are 15 residues in the CDR3. CDR1 and CDR2 from the germline V gene are MNHNS and SASEGT. V was clipped by 5 bases and J by 4 bases; unmatched bases: 6.

The chain is built from TRBV5-1 and TRBJ2-7; 11 bases line up with TRBD2. The CDR3 sequence is 18 residues long. Germline trimming cut 6 bases from V and 4 bases from J; bases unmatched to any gene: 18. Germline CDR1 SGHRS, CDR2 YFSETQ. The DNA of the CDR3 is TGCGCCAGCAATCCCTATAGCGGGAGGGCCTTGGGTGATTACGAGCAGTACTTC. Translation: CASNPYSGRALGDYEQYF. The full variable domain, in which reference TRBV5-1 and TRBJ2-7 provide the parts outside the CDR3, is KAGVTQTPRYLIKTRGQQVTLSCSPISGHRSVSWYQQTPGQGLQFLFEYFSETQRNKGNFPGRFSGRQFSNSRSEMNVSTLELGDSALYLCASNPYSGRALGDYEQYFGPGTRLTVT.

The CDR3 DNA reads TGTGCCAGCAGCGTAGGGGCTGTAGGGACTAACTATGGCTACACCTTC. This sequence encodes CASSVGAVGTNYGYTF. The rearrangement links TRBV9 to TRBJ1-2; D is ambiguous. The CDR3 is made up of 16 amino acids. With 0 bases removed from V and 0 bases from J, the gap between germline ends came to 12 bases. Germline lookup yields CDR1 SGDLS and CDR2 YYNGEE.

This chain uses TRBV19 with TRBJ1-2; the D is unclear. The CDR3 is made up of 12 amino acids. V lost 5 bases and J lost 2, with 6 bases in between. Germline assignment: CDR1 LNHDA and CDR2 SQIVND (reference sequence). This CDR3 reads CASSPGNYGYTF. The CDR3 DNA follows: TGTGCCAGTAGTCCAGGCAACTATGGCTACACCTTC.

This sequence joins TRBV4-1 and TRBJ1-5; D not certain. V dropped 2 bases and J dropped 5 bases, with 10 bases sitting between them. Per the germline V gene, CDR1 is MGHRA and CDR2 is YSYEKL. This CDR3 contains 14 residues. In nucleotides, the CDR3 is TGCGCCAGCAGCCAAATAAAAGGAGATCAGCCCCAGCATTTT. Translation gives CASSQIKGDQPQHF.

The rearrangement joins TRBV27 to TRBJ2-3; D is uncertain. The ends were cut back, 3 bases at V and 6 bases at J, with 4 bases in the middle. From germline, CDR1 is MNHEY and CDR2 SMNVEV (reference sequence). The CDR3 consists of 11 residues. The CDR3 DNA is TGTGCCAGCAGTTTTAGGGATACGCAGTATTTT. Amino acid sequence: CASSFRDTQYF.

J is TRBJ1-2 and V is TRBV5-4; TRBD1 matches at 9 bases. This CDR3 has 14 amino acids. Germline V gives CDR1 SGHNT, CDR2 YYREEE (reference sequence). Trimming at V came to 2 bases and at J to 3 bases, leaving 2 bases not matched to a gene. The CDR3 bases are TGTGCCAGCAGCTTCCGGGACAGGGACTATGGCTACACCTTC. Its translation is CASSFRDRDYGYTF.

The chain joins TRBV18 to TRBJ1-2; TRBD1 agrees at 7 bases. The CDR3 consists of 15 residues. Trimming cost V 2 bases and J 4 bases; bases outside gene matches: 7. The V gene's germline CDR1 is KGHSH and CDR2 LQKENI. The CDR3 is CASSPGDSAIYGYTF. Written as DNA, the CDR3 is TGTGCCAGCTCACCAGGGGACAGTGCAATCTATGGCTACACCTTC.

The rearrangement joins TRBV28 to TRBJ1-1; 7 positions match TRBD1. Germline V gives CDR1 MDHEN, CDR2 SYDVKM. With 4 bases clipped from V and 4 bases from J, the junction kept 3 bases outside the gene matches. CDR3 length equals 13 residues. In DNA, the CDR3 is TGTGCCAGCAGTTCCGGACAGGCCACTGAAGCTTTCTTT. It translates to CASSSGQATEAFF.

CDR3 nucleotides: TGTGCCAGCTCACCTTACATTACAGGGGATGATGGCTACACCTTC. Protein product: CASSPYITGDDGYTF. This chain joins TRBV18 and TRBJ1-2; 7 nucleotides line up with TRBD1. Germline V gene data show CDR1 as KGHSH and CDR2 as LQKENI. V lost 3 bases, J lost 6 bases, and 10 bases stayed unmatched. CDR3 size: 15 residues.

As DNA, the CDR3 is TGTGCCAGCAGTGGGTCGGACAGGGTGAACACTGAAGCTTTCTTT. Translation gives CASSGSDRVNTEAFF. The chain combines TRBV28 with TRBJ1-1, with 8 bases lining up with TRBD1. This CDR3 has 15 amino acids. Trimming cost V 5 bases and J 0 bases; bases outside gene matches: 5. Germline V gene sequence: CDR1 MDHEN, CDR2 SYDVKM.